The TCR beta chain described here comes from a study of read filtering for tumor transcriptome and immune sequencing. The CDR3 runs to 16 residues. Trimming took 4 bases from V and 4 from J, leaving 17 bases between them. CDR1 is SGHRS, CDR2 YFSETQ, per germline. This clonotype was recorded many times. Molecular barcoded adaptors covering alpha/delta and beta/gamma chains were used on roughly 400 ng RNA. A single record per CDR3 protein comes from TCRdb applying MiXCR to the reads. Counted here are about 50,000 distinct CDR3 sequences, around 19% occurring once; the ten biggest clones make up roughly 37%.

This sequence joins TRBV5-1 and TRBJ1-4, with D hard to call. This receptor was obtained from a donor at least 40 years old with multiple myeloma. Material for sequencing was a population of CD138-negative cells sorted from bone marrow. In DNA form, the CDR3 reads TGCGCCAGCAGCCCAACCCCAGCGTGGGATAATGAAAAACTGTTTTTT. Translating gives CASSPTPAWDNEKLFF.